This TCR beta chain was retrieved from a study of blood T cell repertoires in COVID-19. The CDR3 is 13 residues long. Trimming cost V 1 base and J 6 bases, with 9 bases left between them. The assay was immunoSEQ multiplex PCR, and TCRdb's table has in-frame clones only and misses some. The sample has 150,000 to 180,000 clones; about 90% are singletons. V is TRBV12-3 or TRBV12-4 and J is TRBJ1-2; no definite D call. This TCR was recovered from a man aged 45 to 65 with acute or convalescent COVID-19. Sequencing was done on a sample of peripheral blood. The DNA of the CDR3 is TGTGCCAGCAGTTTAGAGGGAGCAGATGGCTACACCTTC. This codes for CASSLEGADGYTF.